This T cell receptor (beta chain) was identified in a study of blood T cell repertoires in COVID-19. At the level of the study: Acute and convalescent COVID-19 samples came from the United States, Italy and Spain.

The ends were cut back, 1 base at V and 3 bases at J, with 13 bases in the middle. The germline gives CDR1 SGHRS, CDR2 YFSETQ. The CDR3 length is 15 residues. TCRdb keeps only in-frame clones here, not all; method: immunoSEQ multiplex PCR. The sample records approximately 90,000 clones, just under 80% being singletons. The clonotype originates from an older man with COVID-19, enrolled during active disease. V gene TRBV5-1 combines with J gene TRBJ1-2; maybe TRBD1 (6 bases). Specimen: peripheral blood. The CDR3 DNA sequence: TGCGCCAGCAGCTTGAGTTCTGCAGGGGACTATGGCTACACCTTC. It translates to CASSLSSAGDYGYTF.